The entry below describes one T cell receptor (beta chain). This specimen belongs to a study of blood T cell repertoires in COVID-19. V lost 1 base to trimming and J lost 6 bases; unmatched junction nucleotides: 13. CDR3 size: 17 residues. Looked up from germline, CDR1 is MNHNS and CDR2 is SASEGT. Recovery among Cohort 3 donors was established by two negative PCRs, clearance, or symptom resolution. Libraries were prepared by immunoSEQ multiplex PCR; TCRdb keeps only in-frame clonotypes and omits some of them. The sample carries around 280,000 clones, 89% recorded once. The source is a middle-aged woman who had recovered from COVID-19. Sequencing was carried out using PBMCs or T cells enriched from blood (not recorded which). This chain connects TRBV6-1 to TRBJ1-2; 8 nucleotides align to TRBD1. For the CDR3, the DNA is TGTGCCAGCAGTGAAGATAGGCTGGGGCCAGGGGGCGATGGCTACACCTTC. Its translation is CASSEDRLGPGGDGYTF.